Sequencing of this T cell receptor (beta chain) was carried out in a study of blood T cell repertoires in COVID-19. Looking at the study overall: Italy, Spain and the United States were the sources of the convalescent and acute COVID-19 samples.

The V gene's germline CDR1 is LNHDA and CDR2 SQIVND (reference sequence). V was trimmed by 6 bases and J by 0 bases, leaving 14 bases between them. The CDR3 length is 15 residues. Generated by immunoSEQ multiplex PCR, the TCRdb table keeps only in-frame clones and is missing some. The sample yields 60,000 to 75,000 clones, about 88% seen once. The TCR comes from a human donor in a cohort sampled during active COVID-19. Sequencing used peripheral blood. The rearrangement links TRBV19 to TRBJ1-1, with D possibly matching TRBD1 (5 bases). The CDR3 protein is CASRGGMLMNTEAFF. For the CDR3, the DNA is TGTGCCAGTAGGGGGGGAATGCTCATGAACACTGAAGCTTTCTTT.